This TCR beta chain was sequenced in a study of cytomegalovirus exposure and HLA in healthy donors. Turning to this clone: Its cognate antigen is unknown.

Trimming stripped 5 bases from V and 8 bases from J, with 15 bases between. CDR1 MDHEN and CDR2 SYDVKM come from the germline V gene. The CDR3 has 13 amino acids. Primers included in the PCR were 60 Vbeta and 13 Jbeta primers. The assay was immunoSEQ multiplex PCR, and TCRdb's table has in-frame clones only and misses some. The table lists some 100,000 clones, 74% of them singletons. The study, taken as a whole, reports: Among the most significant clusters, several appeared linked to common viral pathogens in a later analysis. Relative to the roughly 700-donor mean, N-insertions were reportedly fewer in an Asian-associated ancestry cluster in a later analysis. An analysis done earlier found most TCR beta V segments productive about 87% or about 30% of the time.

The sequence derives from a woman between 50 and 59 years old in good health and CMV-seropositive. This chain links TRBV28 with TRBJ1-2; no firm D call. The specimen sequenced was PBMCs. This CDR3 is CASSPTQRMGYTF. The CDR3 DNA follows: TGTGCCAGCAGTCCCACTCAACGCATGGGCTACACCTTC.